The rows below give T cell receptor beta chains drawn from one sample of a study of OX40 agonist ivuxolimab in advanced cancers. TCRdb's table, derived via immunoSEQ multiplex PCR, lists solely in-frame clones and lacks some. This table holds 40,000 or so clones, roughly 82% found once. The source was CD4+ or CD8+ T cells sorted from blood, collected in a trial of the OX40 agonist ivuxolimab. The receptor source for this set is an adult with an advanced solid tumor such as melanoma, head and neck, liver or kidney cancer. Both conserved end residues are part of each CDR3. The D gene is left open where the match is weak. Clone sizes are given selectively: once, few, many, or a class where the clone is expanded.

d_call	v_call	j_call	clone_size	cdr3_aa	cdr3_nt
.	TRBV5-6	TRBJ1-4	.	CASSSFATNEKLFF	TGTGCCAGCAGCTCATTCGCAACTAATGAAAAACTGTTTTTT
TRBD2	TRBV11-2	TRBJ2-1	.	CASSFGAGPYNEQFF	TGTGCCAGCAGCTTCGGAGCGGGGCCCTACAATGAGCAGTTCTTC
.	TRBV29-1	TRBJ2-1	.	CSVEDPGHSWGEQFF	TGCAGCGTTGAAGATCCGGGGCACTCATGGGGTGAGCAGTTCTTC
.	TRBV11-3	TRBJ2-1	.	CASSPPNGGPNEQFF	TGTGCCAGCAGCCCGCCCAACGGGGGCCCTAATGAGCAGTTCTTC
TRBD2	TRBV6-5	TRBJ2-7	.	CASSYGTSGGGYEQYF	TGTGCCAGCAGTTACGGGACTAGCGGGGGAGGCTACGAGCAGTACTTC
TRBD1	TRBV6-5	TRBJ2-7	.	CASSAPGQGSYEQYF	TGTGCCAGCAGTGCCCCGGGACAGGGCTCCTACGAGCAGTACTTC
.	TRBV5-6	TRBJ2-7	.	CASSGGTASYEQYF	TGTGCCAGCAGCGGCGGGACAGCCTCCTACGAGCAGTACTTC
TRBD1	TRBV5-1	TRBJ2-7	.	CASSLGQGANEQYF	TGCGCCAGCAGCCTGGGACAGGGGGCCAACGAGCAGTACTTC
TRBD2	TRBV11-3	TRBJ2-5	.	CASSLARGLAGDIQETQYF	TGTGCCAGCAGCTTAGCCCGAGGACTAGCGGGAGACATCCAAGAGACCCAGTACTTC
TRBD2	TRBV4-3	TRBJ2-7	.	CASSQDRLAGEGEQYF	TGCGCCAGCAGCCAAGATCGGCTAGCGGGGGAGGGGGAGCAGTACTTC
.	TRBV28	TRBJ2-7	.	CASSFSSTASYEQYF	TGTGCCAGCAGTTTCTCGAGCACTGCCTCCTACGAGCAGTACTTC
.	TRBV7-6	TRBJ1-1	.	CASSLAWGSTEAFF	TGTGCCAGCAGCTTAGCGTGGGGGAGCACTGAAGCTTTCTTT
.	TRBV27	TRBJ2-5	.	CASSLWDGAQETQYF	TGTGCCAGCAGTCTTTGGGACGGGGCCCAAGAGACCCAGTACTTC
.	TRBV29-1	TRBJ1-3	.	CSVKGGNTIYF	TGCAGCGTTAAAGGTGGAAACACCATATATTTT
TRBD1	TRBV4-1	TRBJ2-7	.	CASSQDGGQGYAEQYF	TGCGCCAGCAGCCAAGATGGGGGACAGGGGTACGCCGAGCAGTACTTC
.	TRBV11-2	TRBJ2-1	.	CASSPRGNYNEQFF	TGTGCCAGCAGCCCACGGGGGAACTACAATGAGCAGTTCTTC
TRBD2	TRBV27	TRBJ2-5	few	CASSLSPGSGTETQYF	TGTGCCAGCAGTTTATCGCCGGGTAGCGGGACGGAGACCCAGTACTTC
.	TRBV6-6	TRBJ2-1	.	CASSYPGGVNEQFF	TGTGCCAGCAGTTACCCGGGCGGGGTCAATGAGCAGTTCTTC
.	TRBV6-6	TRBJ2-4	.	CASSYSNLGGNIQYF	TGTGCCAGCAGTTACTCGAACCTAGGGGGGAACATTCAGTACTTC
.	TRBV7-8	TRBJ1-1	.	CASSLLRVTEAFF	TGTGCCAGCAGCTTATTAAGGGTCACTGAAGCTTTCTTT
.	TRBV7-9	TRBJ2-2	few	CASSRPGELFF	TGTGCCAGCAGCCGGCCCGGGGAGCTGTTTTTT
TRBD2	TRBV5-4	TRBJ2-3	.	CASRGDRQYF	TGTGCCAGCCGGGGGGACCGGCAGTATTTT
TRBD1	TRBV4-1	TRBJ2-7	.	CASSQGQGAEQYF	TGCGCCAGCAGCCAAGGACAGGGGGCAGAGCAGTACTTC
TRBD2	TRBV5-6	TRBJ2-3	.	CASSLQPGRDYTDTQYF	TGTGCCAGCAGCCTCCAACCGGGACGGGACTACACAGATACGCAGTATTTT
TRBD2	TRBV7-2	TRBJ2-1	once	CASSLGLAGGSEQFF	TGTGCCAGCAGCTTAGGACTAGCGGGAGGGAGTGAGCAGTTCTTC
.	TRBV28	TRBJ2-7	once	CASSLTDATSYEQYF	TGTGCCAGCAGTTTAACGGATGCCACCTCCTACGAGCAGTACTTC
.	TRBV27	TRBJ2-7	.	CASKEFNLSYEQYF	TGTGCCAGCAAGGAGTTCAACCTTTCCTACGAGCAGTACTTC
TRBD2	TRBV27	TRBJ2-7	.	CASSLAGGPLEQYF	TGTGCCAGCAGTTTAGCGGGGGGCCCCCTCGAGCAGTACTTC
.	TRBV4-1	TRBJ2-1	.	CASSPPLRVEQFF	TGCGCCAGCAGCCCCCCCTTACGGGTTGAGCAGTTCTTC
.	TRBV13	TRBJ2-3	once	CASSPPSQDTQYF	TGTGCCAGCAGCCCTCCGTCCCAAGATACGCAGTATTTT
.	TRBV9	TRBJ2-7	.	CASSLEVRPTESYEQYF	TGTGCCAGCAGCTTAGAGGTTAGGCCTACAGAGTCCTACGAGCAGTACTTC
.	TRBV6-1	TRBJ2-7	.	CAIVAGVEQYF	TGTGCCATAGTAGCAGGGGTCGAGCAGTACTTC
.	TRBV6-1	TRBJ2-7	.	CASSEGQGPSYEQYF	TGTGCCAGCAGCGAAGGGCAGGGGCCTTCCTACGAGCAGTACTTC
.	TRBV21-1	TRBJ2-7	.	CASSGSSYEQYF	TGTGCCAGCAGCGGAAGCTCCTACGAGCAGTACTTC
.	TRBV5-6	TRBJ2-1	.	CASSFWGLGQFF	TGTGCCAGCAGCTTTTGGGGGCTTGGGCAGTTCTTC
.	TRBV7-6	TRBJ2-7	few	CASSGTNSYEQYF	TGTGCCAGCTCCGGGACCAACTCCTACGAGCAGTACTTC